Below are 16 T cell receptor beta chains sequenced from a single sample in a study of regulatory T cells in long-lasting Graves disease. The authors built TCR beta libraries using iRepertoire HTBI primers and Arm-PCR of CDR3 regions. One entry per CDR3 protein, called by TCRdb with MiXCR from the multiplex PCR reads. The sample gives roughly 530,000 distinct CDR3 sequences, more than 15% of which show up once; roughly 25% is in the top ten. Documented time point: newly diagnosed GD, antithyroid drugs for less than 3 months. The TCR library was made from RNA that had been extracted from PBMCs in TRIzol. This same sample was also part of a study on T cells in Graves' hyperthyroidism and ophthalmopathy.

This material consisted of peripheral blood mononuclear cells (PBMCs), taken at new diagnosis, from a patient treated with antithyroid drugs. The receptors derive from a woman in her forties or fifties with Graves disease.

This clonotype has ten or more counts. V is TRBV7-8 and J is TRBJ2-1, with 8 bases aligning to TRBD1. Losses at the gene ends were 5 bases for V and 6 bases for J; bases not matched to a gene: 3. The CDR3 totals 13 residues. Germline V gene lookup returns CDR1 SGHVS and CDR2 FQNEAQ. For the CDR3, the DNA is TGTGCCAGCAGCGCCGGGACAGGCAATGAGCAGTTCTTC. This codes for CASSAGTGNEQFF.

This clonotype was seen a single time. The gene calls are TRBV19 and TRBJ2-2, with D possibly being TRBD1 (5 bases). Trimming took 4 bases from V and 9 from J, leaving 12 bases between them. Germline assignment: CDR1 LNHDA and CDR2 SQIVND (reference sequence). The CDR3 length is 13 residues. CDR3 region: CASSTNRIWELFF. The CDR3 DNA sequence: TGTGCCAGTAGTACCAACAGGATCTGGGAGCTGTTTTTT.

This clonotype was recorded at least ten times. The rearrangement uses TRBV3-1 and TRBJ2-7; D unresolved. Germline V gene data show CDR1 as LGHDT and CDR2 as YNNKEL (reference sequence). V was shortened by 1 base and J by 3 bases, with 4 bases between the two germline ends. The CDR3 totals 12 residues. CDR3 loop: CASSQVSYEQYF. CDR3 coding DNA: TGTGCCAGCAGCCAAGTGAGCTACGAGCAGTACTTC.

This clonotype was recorded at least ten times. J is TRBJ2-7 and V is TRBV18; no clear D gene. V lost 8 bases to trimming and J lost 5 bases, with 10 bases between them. In germline, CDR1 is KGHSH, CDR2 LQKENI. This CDR3 is built from 11 residues. CDR3 DNA: TGTGCCAGCGCGAATAGGGACGAGCAGTACTTC. Amino acids: CASANRDEQYF.

This clonotype appeared many times. The gene calls are TRBV12-3 or TRBV12-4 and TRBJ1-6; D is perhaps TRBD1 (6 bases). The CDR3 length is 16 residues. Trimming removed 6 bases from V and 11 bases from J, with 23 bases in between. For the CDR3, the DNA is TGTGCCAGCAGGGGGGAGTGGGGGCAGAGTGCGGCACCCCTCCACTTT. Amino acids: CASRGEWGQSAAPLHF.

V and J are TRBV27 and TRBJ1-1, with D possibly matching TRBD1 (6 bases). Germline CDR1 reads MNHEY; CDR2 reads SMNVEV (reference sequence). Trimming shortened V by 6 bases and J by 1 base, and 12 bases separated the two germline ends. The CDR3 runs to 14 residues. In DNA, the CDR3 is TGTGCCAGCAGACCAGGGGCGCCGAACACTGAAGCTTTCTTT. This translates into CASRPGAPNTEAFF.

This clonotype appeared many times. V usage is TRBV12-5 and J usage is TRBJ2-5, with D perhaps given as TRBD1 or TRBD2 (5 bases each). The CDR3 runs to 15 residues. V was pared by 2 bases and J by 5 bases, with 15 bases between. Germline V lookup: CDR1 LGHNT, CDR2 FRNRAP. CDR3 sequence reads: CASGLITGGWETQYF. Here the CDR3 DNA reads TGTGCTAGTGGTTTGATAACAGGAGGTTGGGAGACCCAGTACTTC.

This chain links TRBV4-1 with TRBJ2-3; 7 bases map to TRBD1. Trimming cost V 0 bases and J 0 bases; bases outside gene matches: 0. In germline, CDR1 is MGHRA, CDR2 YSYEKL. This CDR3 region has 15 residues. The chain's CDR3 is CASSQETGSTDTQYF. CDR3 nucleotide sequence: TGCGCCAGCAGCCAAGAGACAGGGAGCACAGATACGCAGTATTTT.

This clonotype was observed many times. The J gene is TRBJ1-1, the V gene TRBV18; D is unclear. The V end lost 3 bases, the J end lost 7 bases, and 18 bases lay between the germline ends. CDR1 KGHSH and CDR2 LQKENI come from the germline V gene. CDR3 length: 15 amino acids. CDR3 DNA sequence: TGTGCCAGCTCACCGGGCGACGGACGCTTGGGTGAAGCTTTCTTT. Its protein is CASSPGDGRLGEAFF. The whole variable domain, remainder taken from reference TRBV18 and TRBJ1-1, is NAGVMQNPRHLVRRRGQEARLRCSPMKGHSHVYWYRQLPEEGLKFMVYLQKENIIDESGMPKERFSAEFPKEGPSILRIQQVVRGDSAAYFCASSPGDGRLGEAFFGQGTRLTVV.

The chain has TRBV28 and TRBJ2-2; D is possibly TRBD1 or TRBD2 (5 bases each). The CDR3 has 13 amino acids. Germline-derived CDR1 and CDR2 are MDHEN and SYDVKM. Between the trimmed V and J ends, which lost 5 bases and 4 bases, there was a span of 8 bases. CDR3 bases: TGTGCCAGCAGTATCGGGACCACCGGGGAGCTGTTTTTT. This codes for CASSIGTTGELFF.

In this sample, this clonotype turned up many times. The chain couples TRBV20-1 to TRBJ2-3, with 15 nucleotides matching TRBD2. Germline V gene data show CDR1 as DFQATT and CDR2 as SNEGSKA (reference sequence). This CDR3 region has 16 residues. V shed 3 bases, J shed 6 bases, and the junction held 7 bases outside the gene matches. This CDR3 reads CSARGGTSGGPDTQYF. The CDR3 region has the DNA TGCAGTGCTAGGGGAGGGACTAGCGGGGGGCCGGATACGCAGTATTTT.

This clonotype appeared many times. The chain combines TRBV5-1 with TRBJ2-5; 11 nucleotides agree with TRBD1. The CDR3 runs to 15 residues. V lost 4 bases, J lost 2 bases, and 4 bases stayed unmatched. Germline V gene lookup returns CDR1 SGHRS and CDR2 YFSETQ. The CDR3 region has the DNA TGCGCCAGCAGCCCCGGGACAGGGGGTCAAGAGACCCAGTACTTC. It yields the protein CASSPGTGGQETQYF.

The chain has TRBV20-1 and TRBJ2-1; D is unresolved. V lost 3 bases to trimming and J lost 7 bases, with 10 bases between them. The CDR3 is 12 amino acids. Germline V gives CDR1 DFQATT, CDR2 SNEGSKA (reference sequence). The CDR3 loop reads CSARIGGNEQFF. The CDR3 bases are TGCAGTGCTAGGATAGGTGGTAATGAGCAGTTCTTC.

This clonotype occurred many times. The chain has TRBV6-1 and TRBJ2-1, with 9 nucleotides matching TRBD1. Germline values: CDR1 MNHNS, CDR2 SASEGT. The CDR3 spans 13 residues. With 6 bases clipped from V and 6 bases from J, the junction kept 3 bases outside the gene matches. This CDR3 reads CASSLGQGNEQFF. As DNA, the CDR3 is TGTGCCAGCAGCTTGGGACAGGGCAATGAGCAGTTCTTC.

This clonotype came up many times. This sequence joins TRBV3-1 and TRBJ2-3; D is uncertain. Germline CDR1 is LGHDT and CDR2 is YNNKEL (reference sequence). There are 12 residues in the CDR3. V shed 4 bases and J shed 6 bases, with 8 bases lying between them. For the CDR3, the DNA is TGTGCCAGCAGCCGGGGATCCGATACGCAGTATTTT. Encoded protein: CASSRGSDTQYF.

The sample holds one count of this clonotype. The gene calls are TRBV6-1 and TRBJ2-3; D is uncertain. Germline CDR1 is MNHNS and CDR2 is SASEGT. The CDR3 contains 13 residues. V lost 3 bases to trimming and J lost 4 bases, with 8 bases between them. The CDR3 bases are TGTGCCAGCAGTGACCCTGGAGCAGATACGCAGTATTTT. Its translation: CASSDPGADTQYF.